A single TCR beta chain is shown here with its context. What it binds is unknown. The sample originates from a study of OX40 agonist ivuxolimab in advanced cancers. Whole-study context: Patients were treated with ivuxolimab, an agonistic anti-OX40 (CD134) antibody. Regarding the study as a whole: Specificity for antigen went undetermined in the expanded peripheral T cells. At 0.1-3.0 mg/kg, partial responders had clonal expansion among the lowest observed.

The repertoire was sequenced with immunoSEQ multiplex PCR; TCRdb's copy has only in-frame clones and lacks some. The sample carries 70,000 to 95,000 clones, 70% to 90% recorded once. Between the trimmed V and J ends, which lost 1 base and 7 bases, there was a span of 11 bases. The CDR3 runs 13 residues. CDR1 and CDR2 (germline): SGHNT, YENEEA. The chain carries TRBV11-3 and TRBJ2-7; TRBD2 might be the D (5 bases). The TCR originated in an adult with an advanced solid tumor such as melanoma, head and neck, liver or kidney cancer. The specimen was CD4+ or CD8+ T cells sorted from blood, collected in a trial of the OX40 agonist ivuxolimab. The CDR3: CASSLGGGGEQYF. Here the CDR3 DNA reads TGTGCCAGCAGCTTAGGCGGCGGAGGAGAGCAGTACTTC. The full variable domain, in which reference TRBV11-3 and TRBJ2-7 provide the parts outside the CDR3, is EAGVVQSPRYKIIEKKQPVAFWCNPISGHNTLYWYLQNLGQGPELLIRYENEEAVDDSQLPKDRFSAERLKGVDSTLKIQPAELGDSAVYLCASSLGGGGEQYFGPGTRLTVT.